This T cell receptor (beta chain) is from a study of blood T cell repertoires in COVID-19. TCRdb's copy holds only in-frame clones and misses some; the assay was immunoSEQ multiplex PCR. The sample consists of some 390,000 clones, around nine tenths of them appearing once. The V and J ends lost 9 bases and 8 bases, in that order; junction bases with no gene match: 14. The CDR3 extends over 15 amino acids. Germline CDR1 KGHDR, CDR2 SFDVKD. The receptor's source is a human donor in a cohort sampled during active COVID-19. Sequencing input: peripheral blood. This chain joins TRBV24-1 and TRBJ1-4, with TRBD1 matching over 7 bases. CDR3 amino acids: CATAKTGQLSEKLFF. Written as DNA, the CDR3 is TGTGCCACCGCCAAGACGGGACAGTTGAGCGAAAAACTGTTTTTT.